What follows are 19 T cell receptor beta chains derived from one specimen sequenced in a study of prognosis after radiotherapy for stage I lung cancer. Starting from genomic DNA, TCR beta CDR3 was amplified through two-round multiplex PCR. The use of primers specific to each TRBV and TRBJ gene characterized first-round PCR. TCRdb reprocessed the multiplex PCR reads with MiXCR, giving one entry per CDR3 protein. The repertoire holds tens of thousands of distinct CDR3 sequences, roughly 29% seen once, with 7.5% in the top ten. The starting material was PBMCs, obtained before or after stereotactic body radiation therapy (not recorded which). Every receptor here comes from a donor at least 50 years old with non-small cell lung cancer.

Comment on this clonotype: This likely traces to a read error, being one base from a far larger clone. This chain joins TRBV7-2 and TRBJ1-2; D call uncertain. This CDR3 is 15 amino acids long. CDR1 SGHTA and CDR2 FQGNSA come from the germline V gene. Trimming stripped 5 bases from V and 8 bases from J, with 21 bases between. The CDR3 nucleotides are TGTGCCAGCAGCACAGCGGAGGTGGGGTTCTGGGGCTACACCTTC. Translation: CASSTAEVGFWGYTF.

This clonotype was seen repeatedly, ten times or more. The V call is TRBV5-1, the J call TRBJ2-5; D call uncertain. This CDR3 contains 15 residues. Trimming stripped 0 bases from V and 1 base from J, with 10 bases between. In germline, CDR1 is SGHRS, CDR2 YFSETQ. The chain's CDR3 is CASSLDGQSQETQYF. The CDR3 DNA reads as TGCGCCAGCAGCTTGGATGGGCAGAGCCAAGAGACCCAGTACTTC.

In the case of this clonotype: A far larger clone is a single base away, which makes a read error likely. The V and J genes are TRBV6-9 and TRBJ1-2, with D uncertain. CDR3 length: 13 residues. CDR1 MNHGY and CDR2 SVAAGI come from the germline V gene. V lost 4 bases and J lost 6, with 12 bases in between. The CDR3 bases are TGTGCCAGCAGTTCGGATCAGGATAATGGCTACACCTTC. Translating gives CASSSDQDNGYTF.

This clonotype was counted between two and nine times. One base away lies a much larger clone, so this may be a sequencing read error. The gene calls are TRBV6-2 or TRBV6-3 and TRBJ1-2; 8 bases align to TRBD1. The junction had 12 bases not matched to a gene; V was cut back by 7 bases and J by 2 bases. Per germline, CDR1 MNHEY and CDR2 SVGEGT. The CDR3 has 16 amino acids. The CDR3 coding sequence is TGTGCCAGCATCCAAATTGGGGACAGGAAAAACTATGGCTACACCTTC. Translated: CASIQIGDRKNYGYTF.

This clonotype was seen many times. This chain uses TRBV3-1 with TRBJ1-2; D perhaps matches TRBD1 (6 bases). Germline V gene lookup returns CDR1 LGHDT and CDR2 YNNKEL (reference sequence). Trimming left V 4 bases short and J 3 bases short, with 12 bases between. The CDR3 extends over 14 amino acids. The CDR3 nucleotides read TGTGCCAGCAGCCGCTCGGCAGGGGACTATGGCTACACCTTC. Amino acids: CASSRSAGDYGYTF.

This clonotype was seen repeatedly, ten times or more. The chain recombines TRBV18 with TRBJ2-2; D possibly matches TRBD1 or TRBD2 (5 bases each). Trimming shortened V by 8 bases and J by 6 bases, and 22 bases separated the two germline ends. Germline V lookup: CDR1 KGHSH, CDR2 LQKENI. This CDR3 contains 16 residues. CDR3 protein: CASRKGPDTMSGELFF. The CDR3 DNA sequence: TGTGCCAGCAGAAAGGGACCGGACACTATGTCCGGGGAGCTGTTTTTT.

This clonotype was seen at least ten times. This chain uses TRBV6-2 or TRBV6-3 with TRBJ2-2; D is uncertain. The CDR3 is made up of 14 amino acids. Germline-derived CDR1 and CDR2 are MNHEY and SVGEGT. V was cut by 7 bases and J by 1 base, with 10 bases left in between. The DNA of the CDR3 is TGTGCCAGCACCCCCGACAAGAACACCGGGGAGCTGTTTTTT. This translates into CASTPDKNTGELFF.

This clonotype was detected many times. The chain combines TRBV7-3 with TRBJ1-1; a weak D match, TRBD1 (5 bases). CDR1 is SGHTA, CDR2 FQGTGA, per germline. The CDR3 runs to 13 residues. V was cut by 5 bases and J by 0 bases, with 7 bases left in between. The CDR3 DNA is TGTGCCAGCAGCCAGGGAGTGAACACTGAAGCTTTCTTT. As protein: CASSQGVNTEAFF.

Of note for this clonotype: This probably arose from a read error, given a far larger clone one base away. This sequence joins TRBV6-4 and TRBJ2-7; 10 bases map to TRBD2. Looked up from germline, CDR1 is MRHNA and CDR2 is SNTAGT. This CDR3 spans 14 amino acids. CDR3 in amino acids: CVSTERGGTYEQYF. The CDR3, as DNA: TGTGTCAGCACGGAGCGGGGGGGAACCTACGAGCAGTACTTC.

This clonotype came up many times. V and J are TRBV4-2 and TRBJ2-1, with 9 bases fitting TRBD2. Trimming removed 1 base from V and 4 bases from J; junction bases left unmatched: 5. The CDR3 consists of 16 residues. Germline CDR1 and CDR2: LGHNA and YNFKEQ. In DNA form, the CDR3 reads TGTGCCAGCAGCCAAGCCCCAGCGGGGGGTTACAATGAGCAGTTCTTC. Residues: CASSQAPAGGYNEQFF.

This clonotype was recorded many times. The rearrangement uses TRBV20-1 and TRBJ2-3, with D hard to call. Trimming shortened V by 5 bases and J by 0 bases, and 21 bases separated the two germline ends. Germline V gene lookup returns CDR1 DFQATT and CDR2 SNEGSKA (reference sequence). This CDR3 has 17 residues. CDR3 in amino acids: CSALLRRIPTSTDTQYF. The CDR3 coding sequence is TGCAGTGCTCTCTTGCGTCGGATACCAACAAGCACAGATACGCAGTATTTT.

This clonotype was seen repeatedly, ten times or more. This chain joins TRBV4-1 and TRBJ1-4, with a possible D match to TRBD1 (6 bases). In germline, CDR1 is MGHRA, CDR2 YSYEKL. This CDR3 contains 16 residues. Trimming cost V 0 bases and J 5 bases, with 13 bases left between them. Here the CDR3 DNA reads TGCGCCAGCAGCCAAGATCGGGGGGCATACAATGAAAAACTGTTTTTT. It translates to CASSQDRGAYNEKLFF.

Ten or more counts support this clonotype. V is TRBV3-1 and J is TRBJ2-3; 9 positions agree with TRBD1. The CDR3 covers 12 residues. V shed 4 bases and J 8 bases; nucleotides not matched to a gene: 1. Germline V CDR1 and CDR2: LGHDT, YNNKEL (reference sequence). CDR3 nucleotides: TGTGCCAGCAGCCCGGACAGGGGTACGCAGTATTTT. The encoded protein is CASSPDRGTQYF.

The sample holds many counts of this clonotype. The genes are TRBV7-2 and TRBJ2-1, with D maybe TRBD1 (5 bases). Germline CDR1 is SGHTA and CDR2 is FQGNSA. The CDR3 is 13 residues long. V was shortened by 2 bases and J by 12 bases, with 14 bases between the two germline ends. CDR3 loop: CASSLTGAQVQFF. In nucleotides, the CDR3 is TGTGCCAGCAGCTTAACAGGAGCCCAGGTGCAGTTCTTC.

A remark on this clonotype: With only one base between it and a far larger clone, this is likely a read error. The chain uses TRBV6-2 or TRBV6-3 and TRBJ1-2, with TRBD1 matching 10 bases. The CDR3 is 14 amino acids. With V trimmed by 7 bases and J by 2 bases, 4 bases remained unmatched. Germline V gene lookup returns CDR1 MNHEY and CDR2 SVGEGT. CDR3 bases: TGTGCCAGCATCCGGACAGGGGGGAACTATGGCTACACCTTC. Protein sequence: CASIRTGGNYGYTF.

In its sample, this clonotype was seen once. A far larger clone is only one base removed, so a read error is likely. V gene TRBV6-4 combines with J gene TRBJ1-6; 7 nucleotides agree with TRBD1. The ends lost 5 bases at V and 10 bases at J; junction bases unmatched: 14. The CDR3 covers 16 residues. Germline V gene lookup returns CDR1 MRHNA and CDR2 SNTAGT. For the CDR3, the DNA is TGTGCCAGCAGTTATCAGGGACAGACGTCAGAGTCACCCCTCCACTTT. It translates to CASSYQGQTSESPLHF.

This clonotype was observed many times. The chain recombines TRBV6-2 or TRBV6-3 with TRBJ2-3; 10 bases match TRBD2. Germline CDR1 MNHEY, CDR2 SVGEGT. With V trimmed by 3 bases and J by 3 bases, 12 bases remained unmatched. This CDR3 contains 18 residues. The CDR3 spells CASSYSSFSGGATDTQYF. The CDR3, as DNA: TGTGCCAGCAGTTATTCCTCCTTCAGCGGGGGGGCAACAGATACGCAGTATTTT.

This clonotype appeared many times. The chain combines TRBV7-9 with TRBJ1-6, with unresolved D. CDR3 length: 13 amino acids. Germline CDR1 reads SEHNR; CDR2 reads FQNEAQ (reference sequence). V was clipped by 6 bases and J by 8 bases, with 11 bases between them. CDR3 loop: CASSVGHYSPLHF. The CDR3, as DNA: TGTGCCAGCAGTGTGGGTCACTATTCACCCCTCCACTTT.

The table lists this clonotype with many counts. The chain is built from TRBV7-6 and TRBJ2-2; D not certain. V lost 5 bases and J lost 5, with 9 bases in between. CDR1 is SGHVS, CDR2 FNYEAQ, per germline. The CDR3 consists of 13 residues. CDR3 loop: CASSPVRTGELFF. In nucleotides, the CDR3 is TGTGCCAGCAGCCCGGTCCGGACCGGGGAGCTGTTTTTT.